The sequence of this T cell receptor (beta chain) was determined in a study of Ad26.COV2.S vaccination and SARS-CoV-2 variants (dated by TCRdb to the early 2020s). In terms of the full investigation: Vaccine-arm donors were drawn from COV1001, a multicentre, randomized, double-blind, placebo-controlled phase I-IIa trial of Ad26.COV2.S in healthy adults. Ad26.COV2.S was administered intramuscularly at 5 x 10^10 or 1 x 10^11 viral particles, either as a single shot or as two shots given 56 days apart. TCRbeta repertoire sequencing served as the tool for gauging how specific and how broad the SARS-CoV-2-reactive T cell receptors were following Ad26.COV2.S vaccination. The TCR-sequenced set comprised around 30 samples: about 19 Ad26.COV2.S vaccine recipients, 5 placebo recipients and 8 SARS-CoV-2 convalescent individuals. Participants in the trial were split at random into five groups of five each, receiving low-dose or high-dose Ad26.COV2.S once or twice, or else placebo on both occasions. Investigators remained blinded to trial group allocation during experiments and outcome assessment. The paper's findings and limits, for the study overall: The authors noted that the TCR breadth and depth analyses may have underestimated total T cell responses. Higher spike-specific TCR breadth was observed in Ad26.COV2.S recipients than in placebo recipients (P = 0.0014). After vaccination, spike-specific CD8+ and CD4+ T cell responses were reported to show substantial breadth. Vaccine and placebo recipients had similar non-spike TCR breadth, a finding consistent with the vaccine containing only spike. The study was not powered for comparison of responses between vaccine doses or regimens.

TCRbeta CDR3 regions were sequenced with the immunoSEQ Assay. After extraction, genomic DNA underwent amplification by bias-controlled multiplex PCR, followed by high-throughput sequencing. Concerning the study's data processing: To quantify the absolute abundance of every unique TCRbeta CDR3 region, sequences were collapsed and filtered. T cell fraction was estimated by normalizing TCRbeta template counts to usable DNA, with usable DNA measured through amplification of reference genes found in all nucleated cells. Repertoire TCRs were annotated as SARS-CoV-2-specific when V gene, CDR3 amino acid sequence and J gene were exactly matched to a known reactive TCR set. The reference SARS-CoV-2 TCR set was obtained from MIRA and was filtered for enrichment in COVID-19-positive ImmuneCODE repertoires, whereby public or cross-reactive TCRs were removed. Drawing on the MIRA antigens, annotated TCRs were analysed further at the level of specific ORF or position within ORF. Breadth was defined as the number of annotated unique rearrangements divided by the total number of unique productive rearrangements, and depth was defined as the summed frequency of the annotated unique rearrangements. Two-sided Wilcoxon rank-sum tests were applied when comparing TCR breadth between groups. This is the immuneACCESS table as TCRdb keeps it, with only in-frame sequences that have V and J called. A part of the clones is gone; compared with another copy, unresolved V genes explain less than half, and the rest is unexplained. V and J calls and clone size are given by that table; D and trimming were obtained from the DNA. Counted in this sample were some 460,000 clones; 89% of them appeared once. Under 2% of the sample rests with the top ten.

V and J are truncated by 1 base and 4 bases respectively, leaving an intervening sequence of 7 bases. The germline V gene (reference sequence) provides CDR1 GTSNPN and CDR2 SVGIG. The CDR3 runs 12 amino acids, cysteine and phenylalanine included. Left in the record is the CDR3 DNA by itself, 36 bases read in frame from the first base. What this sample's treatment or condition label stands for: 19 received Ad26.COV2.S at low or high dose, single or two shots; about 5 received placebo; per-sample allocation not given. Repertoires of vaccine and placebo recipients were sequenced from samples collected on day 63 after the first injection. Between 29 July and 7 August 2020, Cohort 1b enrolled about 27 adults aged 18-55 years at one site in Boston, USA. Ad26.COV2.S consisted of a replication-incompetent adenovirus type 26 vector by which a prefusion-stabilized SARS-CoV-2 spike protein from the original Wuhan strain was expressed.

Details on this clone: Its antigen is still unknown. There are no base qualities to consult, and no much larger clone falls within one base.

This chain joins TRBV30 to TRBJ1-2; no D gene can be assigned with confidence. This receptor was identified in a person aged 18-65 years who received the Ad26.COV2.S COVID-19 vaccine or a placebo. The specimen comprised peripheral blood, sampled in a trial of Ad26.COV2.S vaccine versus placebo. The CDR3 here reads CAWSGGAYGYTF. The bases read TGTGCCTGGAGTGGGGGTGCCTATGGCTACACCTTC.